The 18 T cell receptor beta chains given below trace back to one sample, sequenced in a study of T cell repertoires in ileal Crohn's disease. Clones were sequenced by immunoSEQ multiplex PCR, and TCRdb holds only the in-frame ones, with some missing. Of 6,700 or so clones in the sample, roughly 83% were seen once. The sample consisted of ileal tissue. These receptors were obtained from an adult with Crohn's disease.

This clone was counted once. The chain combines TRBV9 with TRBJ2-7, with D maybe TRBD2 (5 bases). The V end was cut by 2 bases, the J end by 3 bases, with 12 bases between. The CDR3 runs 14 residues. Germline CDR1 is SGDLS and CDR2 is YYNGEE. Here the CDR3 DNA reads TGTGCCAGCAGCGTCGAGAGTGGGAGCTACGAGCAGTACTTC. It translates to CASSVESGSYEQYF.

This clone was recorded once. The chain combines TRBV18 with TRBJ2-7, with a tentative D call TRBD1 (5 bases). This CDR3 is built from 14 residues. The germline V and J ends were trimmed by 3 bases and 4 bases, with 13 bases remaining between them. Germline V gives CDR1 KGHSH, CDR2 LQKENI. CDR3 coding DNA: TGTGCCAGCTCACCCGGCAGGGTTACGTACGAGCAGTACTTC. This translates into CASSPGRVTYEQYF.

The rearrangement joins TRBV5-1 to TRBJ1-2, with unresolved D. Trimming shortened V by 1 base and J by 8 bases, and 9 bases separated the two germline ends. CDR1 SGHRS and CDR2 YFSETQ come from the germline V gene. The CDR3 length is 12 residues. CDR3 coding DNA: TGCGCCAGCAGCTTGTCGCGGTCGGGCTACACCTTC. Protein sequence: CASSLSRSGYTF.

The chain recombines TRBV6-5 with TRBJ2-7, with 7 bases aligning to TRBD1. The CDR3 is 15 residues long. Germline assignment: CDR1 MNHEY and CDR2 SVGAGI. J gave up 4 bases and V 4 bases, and 10 bases lay outside the gene matches. CDR3 nucleotides: TGTGCCAGCAGTTTCCGCCCGGGACAGAGTTACGAGCAGTACTTC. It yields the protein CASSFRPGQSYEQYF.

This chain connects TRBV5-1 to TRBJ2-5; 7 bases match TRBD1. Germline V gene sequence: CDR1 SGHRS, CDR2 YFSETQ. V shed 3 bases and J 4 bases; nucleotides not matched to a gene: 9. The CDR3 is made up of 15 amino acids. The CDR3, as DNA: TGCGCCAGCAGCTCTTTTGGGACAGAAGGAGAGACCCAGTACTTC. Translating it yields CASSSFGTEGETQYF.

The V gene is TRBV27, the J gene TRBJ2-7; no clear D. The V end lost 2 bases, the J end lost 6 bases, and 11 bases lay between the germline ends. This CDR3 is built from 13 residues. Looked up from germline, CDR1 is MNHEY and CDR2 is SMNVEV (reference sequence). CDR3: CASSLNLGTEQYF. The CDR3 coding sequence is TGTGCCAGCAGTTTAAACCTAGGAACCGAGCAGTACTTC.

This clone occurred a few times. The CDR3 sequence: CASGSRQGAFF. The CDR3 bases are TGTGCCAGCGGCTCCAGACAGGGGGCTTTCTTT. This chain uses TRBV2 with TRBJ1-1; 8 positions agree with TRBD1. The length of the CDR3 is 11 residues. CDR1 SNHLY and CDR2 FYNNEI come from the germline V gene. V shed 8 bases and J 11 bases; nucleotides not matched to a gene: 7.

The J gene is TRBJ1-3, the V gene TRBV10-3; 8 bases agree with TRBD1. Germline CDR1 and CDR2: ENHRY and SYGVKD. The V segment lost 4 bases and the J segment 8 bases; nucleotides outside the gene matches: 7. The CDR3 is made up of 14 amino acids. CDR3 in amino acids: CAISAGRGQDTIYF. The CDR3 DNA is TGTGCCATCAGTGCGGGCAGGGGGCAGGACACCATATATTTT.

The V and J genes are TRBV11-1 and TRBJ2-1, with TRBD2 matching 12 bases. Germline loops: CDR1 SGHAT, CDR2 FQDESV (reference sequence). This CDR3 comprises 15 residues. V lost 5 bases to trimming and J lost 8 bases; unmatched junction nucleotides: 7. The CDR3 reads CASSVRLAGVYEQFF. The CDR3 region has the DNA TGTGCCAGCAGCGTCAGACTAGCGGGAGTTTATGAGCAGTTCTTC. The full variable domain, its missing parts supplied by reference TRBV11-1 and TRBJ2-1, is EAEVAQSPRYKITEKSQAVAFWCDPISGHATLYWYRQILGQGPELLVQFQDESVVDDSQLPKDRFSAERLKGVDSTLKIQPAELGDSAMYLCASSVRLAGVYEQFFGPGTRLTVL.

The table lists this clone with a few counts. The genes are TRBV2 and TRBJ1-1, with D unresolved. Trimming removed 8 bases from V and 1 base from J, with 8 bases in between. CDR3 size: 12 residues. Germline V lookup: CDR1 SNHLY, CDR2 FYNNEI. The CDR3 reads CASGLWNTEAFF. The CDR3 DNA sequence: TGTGCCAGCGGACTGTGGAACACTGAAGCTTTCTTT.

The chain combines TRBV30 with TRBJ2-7; possible D gene TRBD1, 6 bases. This CDR3 contains 15 residues. The germline V gene has CDR1 GTSNPN and CDR2 SVGIG (reference sequence). V was trimmed by 2 bases and J by 4 bases, leaving 18 bases between them. DNA of the CDR3: TGTGCCTGGAGTTTCCCCGGCACAGGGCGGTACGAGCAGTACTTC. Encoded protein: CAWSFPGTGRYEQYF.

The chain is built from TRBV5-1 and TRBJ2-5; 7 bases are shared with TRBD2. J lost 5 bases, V lost 4 bases, and 8 bases had no gene match. The CDR3 runs 14 residues. Per germline, CDR1 SGHRS and CDR2 YFSETQ. Written as DNA, the CDR3 is TGCGCCAGCAGCGTCTTCGGGGGGACGGAGACCCAGTACTTC. Its protein is CASSVFGGTETQYF.

For this clone: At the DNA level, this CDR3 is encoded by other sequences in the same sample as well. CDR3 sequence: CASSLLAGLSYEQYF. For the CDR3, the DNA is TGTGCCAGCAGCCTTCTAGCGGGGCTCTCCTACGAGCAGTACTTC. V and J are TRBV7-2 and TRBJ2-7; 9 bases align to TRBD2. The CDR3 covers 15 residues. Trimming took 5 bases from V and 0 from J; bases not matched to a gene: 5. Germline V gene sequence: CDR1 SGHTA, CDR2 FQGNSA.

V is TRBV10-2 and J is TRBJ2-7, with TRBD1 matching over 11 bases. J was trimmed by 0 bases and V by 6 bases; bases with no gene match: 1. The CDR3 contains 14 residues. Germline V CDR1 and CDR2: WSHSY, SAAADI. CDR3 sequence (DNA): TGCGCCAGCAGGGACAGGGGGCGCTCCTACGAGCAGTACTTC. Translated, it gives CASRDRGRSYEQYF.

This clone was counted between two and nine times. This chain links TRBV9 with TRBJ1-1, with 7 bases lining up with TRBD1. Germline lookup yields CDR1 SGDLS and CDR2 YYNGEE. V lost 4 bases and J lost 3; bases outside the gene matches: 15. This CDR3 is built from 17 residues. In DNA, the CDR3 is TGTGCCAGCAGCCCGCAGGAGGGAAGACAGGGAGACACTGAAGCTTTCTTT. Its translation is CASSPQEGRQGDTEAFF.

V is TRBV10-3 and J is TRBJ2-1; 8 bases map to TRBD2. Germline values: CDR1 ENHRY, CDR2 SYGVKD. The CDR3 runs to 13 residues. Trimming removed 6 bases from V and 4 bases from J; junction bases left unmatched: 2. This CDR3 is CAIRTSGYNEQFF. The DNA of the CDR3 is TGTGCCATCAGAACTAGCGGATACAATGAGCAGTTCTTC.

The chain joins TRBV6-6 to TRBJ2-3; 8 bases map to TRBD2. CDR1 is MNHNY, CDR2 SVGAGI, per germline (reference sequence). Unmatched junction bases numbered 9, after V lost 6 bases and J lost 4 bases. The length of the CDR3 is 15 residues. In nucleotides, the CDR3 is TGTGCCAGCAGAACACGGGAGGGGGGAGCAGATACGCAGTATTTT. Translated: CASRTREGGADTQYF.

This rearrangement joins TRBV19 to TRBJ1-2; no clear D. Germline V lookup: CDR1 LNHDA, CDR2 SQIVND (reference sequence). V was shortened by 3 bases and J by 1 base, with 9 bases between the two germline ends. CDR3 length: 14 residues. The CDR3 DNA sequence: TGTGCCAGTAGTATTGGAACAGATAACTATGGCTACACCTTC. This encodes CASSIGTDNYGYTF.